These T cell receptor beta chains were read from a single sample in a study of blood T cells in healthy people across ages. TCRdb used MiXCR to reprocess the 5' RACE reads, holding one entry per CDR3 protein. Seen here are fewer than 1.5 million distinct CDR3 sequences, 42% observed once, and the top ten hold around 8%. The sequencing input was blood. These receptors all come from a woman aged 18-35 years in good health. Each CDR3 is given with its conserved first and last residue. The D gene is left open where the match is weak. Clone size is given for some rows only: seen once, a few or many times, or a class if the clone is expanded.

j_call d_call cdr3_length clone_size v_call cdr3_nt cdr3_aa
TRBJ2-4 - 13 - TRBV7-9 TGTGCCAGCAGCTTTCAGGGATCACCCCCCATGTACTTC CASSFQGSPPMYF
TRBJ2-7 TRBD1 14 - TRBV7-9 TGTGCCAGCAGCCGGACAGGTCCCCTCGACGAGCAGTACTTC CASSRTGPLDEQYF
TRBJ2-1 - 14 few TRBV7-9 TGTGCCAGCAGCTTAATCGGGAGTACCAATGAGCAGTTCTTC CASSLIGSTNEQFF
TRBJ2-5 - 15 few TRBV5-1 TGCGCCAGCAGCTACGGACAGTACTCCCAAGAGACCCAGTACTTC CASSYGQYSQETQYF
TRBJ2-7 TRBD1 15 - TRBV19 TGTGCCAGTAGTATATCGAAGACAGGGACCTACGAGCAGTACTTC CASSISKTGTYEQYF
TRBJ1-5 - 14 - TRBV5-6 TGTGTCAGCAGCTTACAGGGTAGGGATCAGCCCCAGCATTTT CVSSLQGRDQPQHF
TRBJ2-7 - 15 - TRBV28 TGTGCCAGCAGTTTATCCCTCTCTCCTACCTACGAGCAGTACTTC CASSLSLSPTYEQYF
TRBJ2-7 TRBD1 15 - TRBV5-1 TGCGCCAGCAGCTTGGTTACAGGGGGCGGCTACGAGCAGTACTTC CASSLVTGGGYEQYF
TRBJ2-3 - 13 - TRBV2 TGTGCCAGCAACCCAGATCGATCAGATACGCAGTATTTT CASNPDRSDTQYF
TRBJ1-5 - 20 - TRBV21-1 TGTGCCAGCAGCAAAGGAAGTTGGGGGACAGGGGTGGGGAGCAATCAGCCCCAGCATTTT CASSKGSWGTGVGSNQPQHF
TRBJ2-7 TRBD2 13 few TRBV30 TGTGCCTGGGGGACTAGCGCATGGGACGAGCAGTACTTC CAWGTSAWDEQYF
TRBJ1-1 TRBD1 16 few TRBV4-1 TGCGCCAGCAGCCAAGATCTGGACAGGGTAGGGACTGAAGCTTTCTTT CASSQDLDRVGTEAFF
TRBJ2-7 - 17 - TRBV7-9 TGTGCCAGCAGCTTGATCAGGGCCGCCCTACCCTCCTACGAGCAGTACTTC CASSLIRAALPSYEQYF
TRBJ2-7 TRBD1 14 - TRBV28 TGTGCCAGCACAGGAGGACAGGGTCCCTCCGAGCAGTACTTC CASTGGQGPSEQYF
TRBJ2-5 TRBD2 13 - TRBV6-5 TGTACCAGCTTGGCAGGGAGGGAAGAGACCCAGTACTTC CTSLAGREETQYF
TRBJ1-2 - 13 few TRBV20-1 TGCAGTGCTAGAGCCGGGACAAAAAGCGGCTACACCTTC CSARAGTKSGYTF
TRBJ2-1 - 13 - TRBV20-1 TGCGGTGCTGGAAGGGATCTACGCAATGAGCAGTTCTTC CGAGRDLRNEQFF
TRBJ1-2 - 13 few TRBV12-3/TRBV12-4 TGTGCCAGCAGCCGAGGGCCATCCTATGGCTACACCTTC CASSRGPSYGYTF
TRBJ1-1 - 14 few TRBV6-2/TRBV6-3 TGTGCCAGCAGCAACCAACAGGGGAACACTGAAGCTTTCTTT CASSNQQGNTEAFF
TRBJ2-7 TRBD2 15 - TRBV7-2 TGTGCCAGCAGTGACGCCCAGACTAGCGGGGCAGAGCAGTACTTC CASSDAQTSGAEQYF
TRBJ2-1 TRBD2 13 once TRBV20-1 TGCAGTGCGGGATCGGGTAGCGGGGACCAGCAGTTCTTC CSAGSGSGDQQFF
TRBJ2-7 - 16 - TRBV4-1 TGCGCCAGCAGCCAAGGGGGTGGAGGGGGGCCTTACGAGCAGTACTTC CASSQGGGGGPYEQYF
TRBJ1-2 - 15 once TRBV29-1 TGCAGCGTTGAGGGGGTAGGCAGGGTTGCTTATGGCTACACCTTC CSVEGVGRVAYGYTF
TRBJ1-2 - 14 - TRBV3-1 TGTGCCAGCAGCCACTGCCTAGACAGCTATGGCTACACCTTC CASSHCLDSYGYTF
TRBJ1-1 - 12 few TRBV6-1 TGTGCCAGCAGCCCAACAGGGTCTGAAGCTTTCTTT CASSPTGSEAFF
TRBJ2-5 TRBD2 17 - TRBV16 TGTGCCAGCAGCCATTGGGAGGGCTCCAATTCCAACACAGAGCAGTACTTC CASSHWEGSNSNTEQYF
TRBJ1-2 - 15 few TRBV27 TGTGCCAGCAGCCTGATTCAGGGGCTTTCCTATGGCTACACCTTC CASSLIQGLSYGYTF
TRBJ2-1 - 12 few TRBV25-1 TGTGCCAGCAGAAAACAGGGCGATGAGCAGTTCTTC CASRKQGDEQFF
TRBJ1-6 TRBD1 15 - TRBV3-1 TGTGCCAGCAGACAGGGGGATATAATCAATTCACCCCTCCACTTT CASRQGDIINSPLHF